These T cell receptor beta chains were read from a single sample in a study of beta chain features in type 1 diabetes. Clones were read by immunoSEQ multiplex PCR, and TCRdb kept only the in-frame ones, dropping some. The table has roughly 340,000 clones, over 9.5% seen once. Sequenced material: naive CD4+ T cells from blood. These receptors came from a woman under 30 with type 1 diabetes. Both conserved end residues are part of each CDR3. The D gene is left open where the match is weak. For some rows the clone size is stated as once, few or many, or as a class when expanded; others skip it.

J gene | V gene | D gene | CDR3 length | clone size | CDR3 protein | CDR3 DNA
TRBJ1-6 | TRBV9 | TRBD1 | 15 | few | CASSVEGTGNSPLHF | TGTGCCAGCAGCGTAGAGGGGACAGGGAATTCACCCCTCCACTTT
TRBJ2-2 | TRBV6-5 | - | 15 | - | CASSYGGRLTGELFF | TGTGCCAGCAGTTACGGGGGCCGACTGACCGGGGAGCTGTTTTTT
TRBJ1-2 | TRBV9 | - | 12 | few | CASSGARTVYTF | TGTGCCAGCAGCGGGGCCCGGACAGTCTACACCTTC
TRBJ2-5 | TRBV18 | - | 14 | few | CASSPLGGGETQYF | TGTGCCAGCTCACCACTGGGAGGCGGAGAGACCCAGTACTTC
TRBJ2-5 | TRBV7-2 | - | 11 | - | CASSLLETQYF | TGTGCCAGCAGTCTGTTAGAGACCCAGTACTTC
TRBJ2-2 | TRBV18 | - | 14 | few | CASSPQGSTGELFF | TGTGCCAGCTCGCCGCAGGGGAGCACCGGGGAGCTGTTTTTT
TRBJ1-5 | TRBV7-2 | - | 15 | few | CASSLYDRSNQPQHF | TGTGCCAGCAGCTTGTACGACAGAAGCAATCAGCCCCAGCATTTT
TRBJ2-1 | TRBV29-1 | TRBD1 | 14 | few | CSVAHGTGTNEQFF | TGCAGCGTTGCCCACGGGACAGGGACCAATGAGCAGTTCTTC
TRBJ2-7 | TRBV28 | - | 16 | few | CASSSPGTPLEGEQYF | TGTGCCAGCAGTTCCCCTGGGACACCGCTCGAAGGCGAGCAGTACTTC
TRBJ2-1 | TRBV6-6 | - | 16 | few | CASSVAQASSYNEQFF | TGTGCCAGCAGTGTCGCTCAGGCAAGCTCCTACAATGAGCAGTTCTTC
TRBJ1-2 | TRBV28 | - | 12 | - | CASSLWGTGNAF | -
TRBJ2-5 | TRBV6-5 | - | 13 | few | CASSPLLQETQYF | TGTGCCAGCAGCCCTCTACTTCAAGAGACCCAGTACTTC
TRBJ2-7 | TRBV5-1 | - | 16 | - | CASSLTSSAGSYEQYF | TGCGCCAGCAGCTTGACCTCTAGCGCCGGATCCTACGAGCAGTACTTC
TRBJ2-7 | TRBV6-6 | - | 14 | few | CASSPGGSSYEQYF | TGTGCCAGCAGTCCCGGCGGCAGCTCCTACGAGCAGTACTTC
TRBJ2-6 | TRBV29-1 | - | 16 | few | CSVGFGGVSGANVLTF | TGCAGCGTTGGCTTTGGGGGCGTGTCTGGGGCCAACGTCCTGACTTTC
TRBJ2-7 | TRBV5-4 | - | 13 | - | CASSSDGIYEQYF | TGTGCCAGCAGCTCGGACGGGATATACGAGCAGTACTTC
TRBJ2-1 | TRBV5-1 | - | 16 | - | CASSLPLQSSYNEQFF | TGCGCCAGCAGCTTGCCCCTACAGAGCTCCTACAATGAGCAGTTCTTC
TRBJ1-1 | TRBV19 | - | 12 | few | CASRTANTEAFF | TGTGCCAGTAGAACAGCGAACACTGAAGCTTTCTTT